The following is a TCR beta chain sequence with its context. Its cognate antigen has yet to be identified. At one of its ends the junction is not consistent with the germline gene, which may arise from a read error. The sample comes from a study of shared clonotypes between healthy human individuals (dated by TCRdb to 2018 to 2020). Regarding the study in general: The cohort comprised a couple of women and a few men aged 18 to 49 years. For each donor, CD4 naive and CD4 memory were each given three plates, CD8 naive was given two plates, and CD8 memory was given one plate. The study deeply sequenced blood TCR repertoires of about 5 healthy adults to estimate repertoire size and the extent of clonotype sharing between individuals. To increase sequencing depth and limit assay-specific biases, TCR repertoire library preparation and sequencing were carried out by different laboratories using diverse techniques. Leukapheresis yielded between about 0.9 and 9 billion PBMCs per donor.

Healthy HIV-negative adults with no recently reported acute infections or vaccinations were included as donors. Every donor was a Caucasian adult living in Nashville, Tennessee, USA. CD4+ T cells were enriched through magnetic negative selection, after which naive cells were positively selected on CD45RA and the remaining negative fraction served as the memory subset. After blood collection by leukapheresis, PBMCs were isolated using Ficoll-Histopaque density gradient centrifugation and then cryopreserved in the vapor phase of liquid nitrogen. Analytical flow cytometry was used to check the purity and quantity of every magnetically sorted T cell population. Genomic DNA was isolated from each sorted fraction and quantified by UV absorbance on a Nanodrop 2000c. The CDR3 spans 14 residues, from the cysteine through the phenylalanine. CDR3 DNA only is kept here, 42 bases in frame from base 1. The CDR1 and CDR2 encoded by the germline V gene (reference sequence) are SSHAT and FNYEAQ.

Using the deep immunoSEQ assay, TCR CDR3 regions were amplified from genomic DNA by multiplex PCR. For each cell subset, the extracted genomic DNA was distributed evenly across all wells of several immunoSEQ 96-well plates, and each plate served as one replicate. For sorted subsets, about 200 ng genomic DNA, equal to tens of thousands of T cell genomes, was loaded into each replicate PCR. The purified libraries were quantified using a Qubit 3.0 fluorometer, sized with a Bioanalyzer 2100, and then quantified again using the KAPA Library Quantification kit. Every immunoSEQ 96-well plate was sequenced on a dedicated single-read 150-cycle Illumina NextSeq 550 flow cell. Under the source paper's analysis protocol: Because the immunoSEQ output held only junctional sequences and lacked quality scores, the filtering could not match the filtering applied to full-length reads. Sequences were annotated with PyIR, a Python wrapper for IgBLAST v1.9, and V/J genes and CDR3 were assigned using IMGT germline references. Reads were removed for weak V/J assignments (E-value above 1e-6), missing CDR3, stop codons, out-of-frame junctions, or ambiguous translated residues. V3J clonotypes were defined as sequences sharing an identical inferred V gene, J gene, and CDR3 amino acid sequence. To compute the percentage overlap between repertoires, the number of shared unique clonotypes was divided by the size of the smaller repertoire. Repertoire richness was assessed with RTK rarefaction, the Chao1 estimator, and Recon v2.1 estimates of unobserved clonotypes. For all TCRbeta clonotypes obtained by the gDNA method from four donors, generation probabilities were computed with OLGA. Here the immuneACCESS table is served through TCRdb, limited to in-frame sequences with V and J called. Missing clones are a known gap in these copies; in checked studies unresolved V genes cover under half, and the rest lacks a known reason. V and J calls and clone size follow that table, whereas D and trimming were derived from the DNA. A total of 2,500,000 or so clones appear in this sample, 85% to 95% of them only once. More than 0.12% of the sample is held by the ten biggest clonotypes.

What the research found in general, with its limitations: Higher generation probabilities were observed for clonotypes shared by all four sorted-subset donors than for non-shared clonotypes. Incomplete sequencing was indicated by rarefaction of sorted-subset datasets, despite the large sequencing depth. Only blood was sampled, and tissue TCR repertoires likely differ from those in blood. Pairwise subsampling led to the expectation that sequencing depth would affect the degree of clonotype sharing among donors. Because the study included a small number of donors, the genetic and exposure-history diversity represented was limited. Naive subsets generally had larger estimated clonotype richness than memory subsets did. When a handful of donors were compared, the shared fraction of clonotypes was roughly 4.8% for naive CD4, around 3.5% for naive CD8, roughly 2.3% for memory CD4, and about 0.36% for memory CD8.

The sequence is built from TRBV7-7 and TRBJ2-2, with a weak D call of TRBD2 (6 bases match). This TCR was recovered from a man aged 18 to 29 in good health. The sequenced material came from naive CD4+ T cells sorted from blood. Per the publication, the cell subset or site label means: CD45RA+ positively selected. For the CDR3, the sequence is CASTPGDSAGELFF. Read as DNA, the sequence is TGTGCTAGCACCCCGGGGGATTCGGCCGGGGAGCTGTTTTTT.